One and the same sample provided the 21 T cell receptor beta chains below, sequenced in a study of blood T cell repertoires in COVID-19. This table comes from immunoSEQ multiplex PCR, and its TCRdb copy is limited to in-frame clones, with some not included. The profile covers over 75,000 clones, with nearly 90% appearing a single time and more than 4.5% taken by the ten largest. Sequencing input: peripheral blood. The source is a woman of 80 years or more with active COVID-19.

J is TRBJ2-6 and V is TRBV2, with a tentative D call TRBD1 (6 bases). This CDR3 region has 16 residues. CDR1 and CDR2 from the germline V gene are SNHLY and FYNNEI. The V and J ends lost 5 bases and 0 bases respectively, with 11 bases between them. The CDR3 spells CASSKNRDSGANVLTF. DNA for the CDR3: TGTGCCAGCAGTAAAAACAGGGACTCTGGGGCCAACGTCCTGACTTTC.

J is TRBJ2-7 and V is TRBV6-1; D is possibly TRBD1 (5 bases). CDR3 length: 15 residues. V was clipped by 0 bases and J by 3 bases, with 12 bases between them. Germline CDR1 reads MNHNS; CDR2 reads SASEGT. In DNA form, the CDR3 reads TGTGCCAGCAGTGAAGCCAGCAACAGGCACTACGAGCAGTACTTC. Translation: CASSEASNRHYEQYF.

CDR3 nucleotides: TGTGCCAGCAGTGCAAAGGGGGCGAGAGTCGACTATGGCTACACCTTC. It specifies CASSAKGARVDYGYTF. The chain uses TRBV6-4 and TRBJ1-2; TRBD1 agrees at 7 bases. J lost 3 bases, V lost 4 bases, and 11 bases had no gene match. The CDR3 has 16 residues. Germline assignment: CDR1 MRHNA and CDR2 SNTAGT.

This clone has just a few counts. The J gene is TRBJ1-3, the V gene TRBV11-3, with D perhaps matching TRBD1 (5 bases). Germline V gene sequence: CDR1 SGHNT, CDR2 YENEEA. Trimming took 5 bases from V and 0 from J, leaving 11 bases between them. The CDR3 is 15 amino acids. This CDR3 reads CASSPGGLSGNTIYF. The CDR3 DNA is TGTGCCAGCAGCCCGGGGGGACTCTCTGGAAACACCATATATTTT.

This sequence joins TRBV11-2 and TRBJ2-7; no firm D call. The V gene's germline CDR1 is SGHAT and CDR2 FQNNGV. V shed 0 bases and J shed 0 bases, with 15 bases lying between them. The CDR3 extends over 17 amino acids. The CDR3 sequence is CASSLDTDSYYSYEQYF. In nucleotides, the CDR3 is TGTGCCAGCAGCTTAGATACCGACTCCTACTACTCCTACGAGCAGTACTTC.

The chain couples TRBV28 to TRBJ2-5; no firm D call. V dropped 6 bases and J dropped 4 bases, with 21 bases sitting between them. CDR3 size: 16 residues. Per germline, CDR1 MDHEN and CDR2 SYDVKM. The CDR3 protein is CASRQTGLRSRETQYF. The CDR3 DNA reads TGTGCCAGCAGGCAAACCGGCCTCCGGAGCAGAGAGACCCAGTACTTC.

This clone has just one count. The chain joins TRBV29-1 to TRBJ2-7, with TRBD2 matching 7 bases. Trimming removed 4 bases from V and 1 base from J; junction bases left unmatched: 4. Germline CDR1 and CDR2: SQVTM and ANQGSEA. There are 13 residues in the CDR3. CDR3 DNA: TGCAGCGTTGGTGGCGGGAGTTCCTACGAGCAGTACTTC. Translation: CSVGGGSSYEQYF.

V is TRBV5-5 and J is TRBJ2-3; 13 positions agree with TRBD2. The CDR3 contains 17 residues. V lost 3 bases, J lost 2 bases, and 6 bases stayed unmatched. CDR1 is SGHKS, CDR2 YYEKEE, per germline (reference sequence). The CDR3 nucleotides are TGTGCCAGCAGCTCCGGGACTAGCGGGACCCTCACAGATACGCAGTATTTT. Protein product: CASSSGTSGTLTDTQYF.

V is TRBV7-9 and J is TRBJ2-7, with a weak D call TRBD1 (6 bases). Germline CDR1 and CDR2: SEHNR and FQNEAQ (reference sequence). This CDR3 is built from 11 residues. V was cut by 8 bases and J by 7 bases, with 12 bases left in between. The CDR3 nucleotides read TGTGCCAGCGGCACAGGGAAAGAGCAGTACTTC. This codes for CASGTGKEQYF.

This clone was observed a few times. CDR3 in DNA: TGTGCCAGCAGCTCCGGGACTAGCGGGAGAAGGGAGACCCAGTACTTC. As protein: CASSSGTSGRRETQYF. The J gene is TRBJ2-5, the V gene TRBV7-3; 14 bases are shared with TRBD2. Per the germline V gene, CDR1 is SGHTA and CDR2 is FQGTGA. The V segment lost 4 bases and the J segment 5 bases; nucleotides outside the gene matches: 6. This CDR3 has 16 amino acids. Full variable domain (outside the CDR3, taken from reference TRBV7-3 and TRBJ2-5): GAGVSQTPSNKVTEKGKYVELRCDPISGHTALYWYRQSLGQGPEFLIYFQGTGAADDSGLPNDRFFAVRPEGSVSTLKIQRTERGDSAVYLCASSSGTSGRRETQYFGPGTRLLVL.

The gene calls are TRBV20-1 and TRBJ2-3; 7 bases map to TRBD2. The V gene end was trimmed by 6 bases and the J gene end by 6 bases; junction bases not matched to a gene: 3. CDR3 length: 11 amino acids. Germline lookup yields CDR1 DFQATT and CDR2 SNEGSKA (reference sequence). CDR3 bases: TGCAGTGCCCGAGCGGGGGATACGCAGTATTTT. This codes for CSARAGDTQYF.

The chain uses TRBV7-9 and TRBJ2-5, with 13 bases fitting TRBD2. V dropped 11 bases and J dropped 2; count of bases not matched to a gene: 2. The length of the CDR3 is 13 residues. The germline gives CDR1 SEHNR, CDR2 FQNEAQ (reference sequence). Written as DNA, the CDR3 is TGTGCCGGACTAGCGGGAGATCAAGAGACCCAGTACTTC. Protein: CAGLAGDQETQYF. The full variable domain, completed using reference TRBV7-9 and TRBJ2-5, is DTGVSQNPRHKITKRGQNVTFRCDPISEHNRLYWYRQTLGQGPEFLTYFQNEAQLEKSRLLSDRFSAERPKGSFSTLEIQRTEQGDSAMYLCAGLAGDQETQYFGPGTRLLVL.

The chain combines TRBV19 with TRBJ2-1; D uncertain. CDR3 size: 14 residues. Deletions cut 8 bases from V and 3 bases from J, with 14 bases between. CDR1 is LNHDA, CDR2 SQIVND, per germline (reference sequence). The chain's CDR3 is CASSANSNYNEQFF. The CDR3 region has the DNA TGTGCCAGTTCAGCGAACTCCAACTACAATGAGCAGTTCTTC.

This clone was found once. The gene calls are TRBV7-7 and TRBJ2-2, with 7 bases fitting TRBD1. This CDR3 has 15 residues. Germline V gene data show CDR1 as SSHAT and CDR2 as FNYEAQ (reference sequence). The V and J ends lost 5 bases and 6 bases, in that order; junction bases with no gene match: 9. In DNA form, the CDR3 reads TGTGCCAGCAGCCCTACGCCACAGGGGCCCGGGGAGCTGTTTTTT. As protein: CASSPTPQGPGELFF.

This chain uses TRBV18 with TRBJ2-7, with D maybe TRBD2 (5 bases). Germline V gene lookup returns CDR1 KGHSH and CDR2 LQKENI. The CDR3 has 14 amino acids. V lost 3 bases to trimming and J lost 4 bases, with 13 bases between them. CDR3 in amino acids: CASSPRWEMYEQYF. The CDR3, as DNA: TGTGCCAGCTCACCCCGATGGGAGATGTACGAGCAGTACTTC.

V and J are TRBV2 and TRBJ2-1, with D possibly TRBD2 on 5 matching bases. V lost 7 bases and J 3 bases, leaving 16 bases between the germline ends. The CDR3 sequence is 15 residues long. Germline CDR1 is SNHLY and CDR2 is FYNNEI. This chain's CDR3 is CASIRGQSIYNEQFF. The CDR3 coding sequence is TGTGCCAGCATTCGAGGGCAGTCTATCTACAATGAGCAGTTCTTC.

The chain recombines TRBV4-3 with TRBJ2-6; D is perhaps TRBD1 (6 bases). V lost 3 bases, J lost 0 bases, and 21 bases lay in between. The CDR3 consists of 20 residues. Per germline, CDR1 LGHNA and CDR2 YSLEER. The CDR3 loop is CASSHPVVQGTFSGANVLTF. The CDR3 bases are TGCGCCAGCAGCCACCCCGTTGTACAGGGAACTTTCTCTGGGGCCAACGTCCTGACTTTC.

This clone was picked up a small number of times. The chain carries TRBV18 and TRBJ2-7; D is ambiguous. Trimming stripped 6 bases from V and 2 bases from J, with 11 bases between. In germline, CDR1 is KGHSH, CDR2 LQKENI. The CDR3 totals 13 residues. CDR3 in DNA: TGTGCCAGCTCCCCCTCGAGGACCTACGAGCAGTACTTC. Encoded protein: CASSPSRTYEQYF.

This clone was counted between two and nine times. The V call is TRBV7-9, the J call TRBJ2-2; TRBD2 matches at 7 bases. This CDR3 region has 17 residues. The V gene's germline CDR1 is SEHNR and CDR2 FQNEAQ (reference sequence). Losses at the gene ends were 3 bases for V and 6 bases for J; bases not matched to a gene: 13. The CDR3 DNA reads TGTGCCAGCAGCTTCGCGGGAGTACGTCCTGGCGCCGGGGAGCTGTTTTTT. Encoded protein: CASSFAGVRPGAGELFF. Based on the CDR3 plus reference TRBV7-9 and TRBJ2-2, the full variable domain is DTGVSQNPRHKITKRGQNVTFRCDPISEHNRLYWYRQTLGQGPEFLTYFQNEAQLEKSRLLSDRFSAERPKGSFSTLEIQRTEQGDSAMYLCASSFAGVRPGAGELFFGEGSRLTVL.

The V gene is TRBV6-2 or TRBV6-3, the J gene TRBJ1-2; 8 bases are shared with TRBD1. The CDR3 has 16 amino acids. The trim removed 6 bases at V and 4 bases at J, leaving 13 bases unmatched. Per the germline V gene, CDR1 is MNHEY and CDR2 is SVGEGT. CDR3 DNA sequence: TGTGCCAGCAGCCCTCGTTCGACAGGGGCGGGCTATGGCTACACCTTC. This gives the protein CASSPRSTGAGYGYTF.

The chain is built from TRBV10-3 and TRBJ2-7; 11 nucleotides align to TRBD2. V shed 6 bases and J 3 bases; nucleotides not matched to a gene: 4. Germline CDR1 ENHRY, CDR2 SYGVKD. This CDR3 is 14 amino acids long. CDR3 nucleotides: TGTGCCATCAGAACTAGCGGGAGTGTCTACGAGCAGTACTTC. It is translated as CAIRTSGSVYEQYF.